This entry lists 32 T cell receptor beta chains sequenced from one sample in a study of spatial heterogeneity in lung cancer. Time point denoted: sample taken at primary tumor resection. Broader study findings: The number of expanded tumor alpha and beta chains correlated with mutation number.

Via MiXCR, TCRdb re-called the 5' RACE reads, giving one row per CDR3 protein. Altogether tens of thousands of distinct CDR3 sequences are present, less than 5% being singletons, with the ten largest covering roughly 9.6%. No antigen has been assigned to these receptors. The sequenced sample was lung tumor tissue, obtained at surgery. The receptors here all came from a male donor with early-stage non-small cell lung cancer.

The DNA for the CDR3 is TGTGCCAGCAGACGGGGGGCAAGAAGTATGAACACTGAAGCTTTCTTT. Its protein is CASRRGARSMNTEAFF. The gene calls are TRBV2 and TRBJ1-1, with D perhaps TRBD1 (6 bases). Looked up from germline, CDR1 is SNHLY and CDR2 is FYNNEI. The CDR3 length is 16 residues. Trimming stripped 6 bases from V and 0 bases from J, with 17 bases between.

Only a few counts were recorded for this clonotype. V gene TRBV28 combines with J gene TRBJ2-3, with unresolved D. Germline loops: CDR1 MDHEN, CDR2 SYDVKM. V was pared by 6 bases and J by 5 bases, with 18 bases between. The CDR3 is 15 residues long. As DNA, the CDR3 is TGTGCCAGCAGCCACCCAAATAAGGGAAGAGATACGCAGTATTTT. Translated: CASSHPNKGRDTQYF.

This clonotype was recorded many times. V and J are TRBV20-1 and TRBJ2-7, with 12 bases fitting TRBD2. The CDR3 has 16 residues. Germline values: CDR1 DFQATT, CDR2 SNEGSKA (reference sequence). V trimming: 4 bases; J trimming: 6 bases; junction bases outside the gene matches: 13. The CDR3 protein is CSAIREKLAGGGEQYF. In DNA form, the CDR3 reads TGCAGTGCTATAAGGGAGAAACTAGCGGGAGGAGGCGAGCAGTACTTC.

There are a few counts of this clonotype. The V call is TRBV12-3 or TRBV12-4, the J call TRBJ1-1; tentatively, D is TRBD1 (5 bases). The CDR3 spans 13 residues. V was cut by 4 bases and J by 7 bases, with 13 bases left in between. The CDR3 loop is CASSSTVSREAFF. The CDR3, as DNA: TGTGCCAGCAGTTCGACAGTTAGTCGTGAAGCTTTCTTT.

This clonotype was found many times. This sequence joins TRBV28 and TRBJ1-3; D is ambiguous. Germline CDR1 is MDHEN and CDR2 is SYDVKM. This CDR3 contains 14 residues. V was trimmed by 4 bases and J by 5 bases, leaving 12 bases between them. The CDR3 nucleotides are TGTGCCAGCAGTTGGACGGACGGGAGAAACACCATATATTTT. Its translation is CASSWTDGRNTIYF.

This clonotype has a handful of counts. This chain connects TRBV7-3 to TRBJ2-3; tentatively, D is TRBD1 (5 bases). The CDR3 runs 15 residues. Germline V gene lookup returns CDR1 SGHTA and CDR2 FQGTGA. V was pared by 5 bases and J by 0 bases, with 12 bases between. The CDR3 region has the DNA TGTGCCAGCAGCCAAGGGGCATCTAGCACAGATACGCAGTATTTT. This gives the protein CASSQGASSTDTQYF.

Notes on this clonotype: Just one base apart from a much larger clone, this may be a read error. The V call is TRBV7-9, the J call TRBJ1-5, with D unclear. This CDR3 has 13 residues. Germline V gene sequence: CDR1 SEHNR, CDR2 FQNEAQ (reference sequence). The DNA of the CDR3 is TGTGCCAGCAGCCAAGACGGAAATCAGCCCCAGCGTTTT. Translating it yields CASSQDGNQPQRF.

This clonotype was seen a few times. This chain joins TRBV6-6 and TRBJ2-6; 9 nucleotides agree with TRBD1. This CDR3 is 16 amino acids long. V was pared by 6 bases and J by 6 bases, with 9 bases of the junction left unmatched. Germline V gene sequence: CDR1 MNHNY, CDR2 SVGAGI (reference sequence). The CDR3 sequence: CASRPRTGVEANVLTF. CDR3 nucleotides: TGTGCCAGCAGACCCCGGACAGGGGTTGAGGCCAACGTCCTGACTTTC.

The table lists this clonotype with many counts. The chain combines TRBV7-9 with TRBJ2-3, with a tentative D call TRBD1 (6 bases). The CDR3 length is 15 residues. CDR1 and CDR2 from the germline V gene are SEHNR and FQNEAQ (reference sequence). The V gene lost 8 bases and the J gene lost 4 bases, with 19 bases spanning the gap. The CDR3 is CASLGLTGLPDTQYF. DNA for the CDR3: TGTGCCAGCCTAGGATTGACAGGACTCCCAGATACGCAGTATTTT.

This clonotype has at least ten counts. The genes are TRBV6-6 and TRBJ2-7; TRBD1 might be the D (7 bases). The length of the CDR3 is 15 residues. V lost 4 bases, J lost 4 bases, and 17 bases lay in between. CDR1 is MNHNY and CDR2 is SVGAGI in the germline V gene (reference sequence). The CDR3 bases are TGTGCCAGCAGTTTTCAGGGGGGAAGGGGGTACGAGCAGTACTTC. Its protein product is CASSFQGGRGYEQYF.

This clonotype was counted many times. The DNA of the CDR3 is TGTGCCAGCAGCACCCGGACTAGCGGGAAGCCAGATACGCAGTATTTT. Its protein is CASSTRTSGKPDTQYF. The genes are TRBV9 and TRBJ2-3; TRBD2 matches at 12 bases. The CDR3 runs to 16 residues. Germline V gives CDR1 SGDLS, CDR2 YYNGEE. J lost 4 bases, V lost 4 bases, and 7 bases had no gene match. Filled out from reference TRBV9 and TRBJ2-3, the complete variable domain reads DSGVTQTPKHLITATGQRVTLRCSPRSGDLSVYWYQQSLDQGLQFLIQYYNGEERAKGNILERFSAQQFPDLHSELNLSSLELGDSALYFCASSTRTSGKPDTQYFGPGTRLTVL.

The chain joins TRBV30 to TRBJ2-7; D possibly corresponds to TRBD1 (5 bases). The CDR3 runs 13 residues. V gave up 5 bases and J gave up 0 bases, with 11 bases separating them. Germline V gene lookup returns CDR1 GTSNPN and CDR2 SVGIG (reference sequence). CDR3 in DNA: TGTGCCTGGCAGACAGTTTACTCCTACGAGCAGTACTTC. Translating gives CAWQTVYSYEQYF.

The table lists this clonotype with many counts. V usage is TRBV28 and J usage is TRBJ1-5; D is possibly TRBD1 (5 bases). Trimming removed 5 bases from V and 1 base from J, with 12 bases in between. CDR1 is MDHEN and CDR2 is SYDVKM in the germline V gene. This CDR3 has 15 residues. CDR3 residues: CASSRWGDSNQPQHF. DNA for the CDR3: TGTGCCAGCAGTCGGTGGGGGGACAGCAATCAGCCCCAGCATTTT. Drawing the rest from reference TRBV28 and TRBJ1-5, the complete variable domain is DVKVTQSSRYLVKRTGEKVFLECVQDMDHENMFWYRQDPGLGLRLIYFSYDVKMKEKGDIPEGYSVSREKKERFSLILESASTNQTSMYLCASSRWGDSNQPQHFGDGTRLSIL.

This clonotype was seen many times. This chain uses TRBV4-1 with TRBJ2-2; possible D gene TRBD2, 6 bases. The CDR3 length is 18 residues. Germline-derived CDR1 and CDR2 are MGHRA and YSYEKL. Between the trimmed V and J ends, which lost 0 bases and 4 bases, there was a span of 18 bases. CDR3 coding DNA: TGCGCCAGCAGCCAAGATCACAGTTTGGGGGGTGGCACCGGGGAGCTGTTTTTT. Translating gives CASSQDHSLGGGTGELFF.

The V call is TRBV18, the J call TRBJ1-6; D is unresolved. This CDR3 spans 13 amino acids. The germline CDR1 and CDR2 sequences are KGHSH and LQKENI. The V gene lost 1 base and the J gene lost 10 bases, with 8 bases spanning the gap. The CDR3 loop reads CASSPQGRSPLHF. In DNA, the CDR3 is TGTGCCAGCTCACCACAGGGTCGGTCACCCCTCCACTTT.

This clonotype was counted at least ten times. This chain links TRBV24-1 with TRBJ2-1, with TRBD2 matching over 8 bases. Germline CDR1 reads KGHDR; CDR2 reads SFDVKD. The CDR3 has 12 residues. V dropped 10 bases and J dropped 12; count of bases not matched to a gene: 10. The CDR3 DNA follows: TGTGCCACGGGCCGGGAGGGCCCCGGGCAGTTCTTC. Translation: CATGREGPGQFF.

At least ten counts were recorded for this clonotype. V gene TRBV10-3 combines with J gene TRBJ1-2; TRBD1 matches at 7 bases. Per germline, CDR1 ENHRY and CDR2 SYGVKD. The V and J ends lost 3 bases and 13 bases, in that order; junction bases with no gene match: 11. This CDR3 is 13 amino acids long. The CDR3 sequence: CAISDQGRQGVTF. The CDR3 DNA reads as TGTGCCATCAGTGACCAAGGACGCCAGGGGGTCACCTTC.

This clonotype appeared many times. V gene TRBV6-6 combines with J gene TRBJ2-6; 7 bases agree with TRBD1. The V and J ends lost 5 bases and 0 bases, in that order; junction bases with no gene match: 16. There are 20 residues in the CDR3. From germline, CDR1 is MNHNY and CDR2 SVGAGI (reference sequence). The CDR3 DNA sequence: TGTGCCAGCAGTCGACGAAATCCGGGACAGTCTTACTCTGGGGCCAACGTCCTGACTTTC. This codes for CASSRRNPGQSYSGANVLTF.

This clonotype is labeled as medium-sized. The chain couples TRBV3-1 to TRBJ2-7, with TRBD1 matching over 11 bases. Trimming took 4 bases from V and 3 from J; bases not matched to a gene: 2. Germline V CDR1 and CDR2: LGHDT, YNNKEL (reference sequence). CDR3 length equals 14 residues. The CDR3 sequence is CASSPGQGVYEQYF. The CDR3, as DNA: TGTGCCAGCAGCCCGGGACAGGGGGTCTACGAGCAGTACTTC.

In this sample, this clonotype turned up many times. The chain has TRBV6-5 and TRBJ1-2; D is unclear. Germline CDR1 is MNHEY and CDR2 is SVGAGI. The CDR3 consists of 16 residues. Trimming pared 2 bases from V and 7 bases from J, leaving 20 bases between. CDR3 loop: CASSYDPGFTELGYTF. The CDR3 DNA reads TGTGCCAGCAGTTACGACCCGGGTTTCACGGAACTTGGCTACACCTTC.

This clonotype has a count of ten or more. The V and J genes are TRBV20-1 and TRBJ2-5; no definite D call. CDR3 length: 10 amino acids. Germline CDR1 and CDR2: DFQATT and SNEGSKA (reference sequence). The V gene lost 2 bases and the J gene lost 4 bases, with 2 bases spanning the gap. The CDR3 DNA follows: TGCAGTGCTAGAAGAGAGACCCAGTACTTC. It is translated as CSARRETQYF.

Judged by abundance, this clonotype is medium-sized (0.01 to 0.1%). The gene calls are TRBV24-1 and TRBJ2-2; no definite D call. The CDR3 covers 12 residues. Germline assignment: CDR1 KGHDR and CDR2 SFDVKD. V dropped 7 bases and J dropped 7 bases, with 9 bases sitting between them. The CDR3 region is CATRGAVGELFF. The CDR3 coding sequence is TGTGCCACCAGGGGCGCCGTCGGGGAGCTGTTTTTT.

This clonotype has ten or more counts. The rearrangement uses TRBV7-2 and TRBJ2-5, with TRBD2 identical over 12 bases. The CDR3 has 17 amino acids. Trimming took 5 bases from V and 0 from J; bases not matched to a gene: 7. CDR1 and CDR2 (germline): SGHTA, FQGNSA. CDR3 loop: CASSNLAGGPNQETQYF. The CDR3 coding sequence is TGTGCCAGCAGCAACCTAGCGGGAGGGCCCAACCAAGAGACCCAGTACTTC.

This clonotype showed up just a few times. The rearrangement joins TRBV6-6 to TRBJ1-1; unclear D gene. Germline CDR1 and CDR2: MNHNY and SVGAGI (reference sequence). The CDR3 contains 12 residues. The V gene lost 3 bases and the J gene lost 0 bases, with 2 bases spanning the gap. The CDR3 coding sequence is TGTGCCAGCAGTTATTTGAACACTGAAGCTTTCTTT. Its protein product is CASSYLNTEAFF.

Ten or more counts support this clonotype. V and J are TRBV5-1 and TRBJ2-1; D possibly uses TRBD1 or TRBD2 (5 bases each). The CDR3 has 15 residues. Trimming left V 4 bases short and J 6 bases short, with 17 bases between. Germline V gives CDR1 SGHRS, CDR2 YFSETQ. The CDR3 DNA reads TGCGCCAGCAGCCACCGGGACCCCCTTGCCAATGAGCAGTTCTTC. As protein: CASSHRDPLANEQFF.

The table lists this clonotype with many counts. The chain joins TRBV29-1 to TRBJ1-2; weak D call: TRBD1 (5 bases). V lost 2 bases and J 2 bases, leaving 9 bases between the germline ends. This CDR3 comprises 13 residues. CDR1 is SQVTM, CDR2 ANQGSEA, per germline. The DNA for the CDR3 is TGCAGCGTTGAAACCCCAGGGAACTATGGCTACACCTTC. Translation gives CSVETPGNYGYTF. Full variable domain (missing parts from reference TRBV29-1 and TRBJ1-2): SAVISQKPSRDICQRGTSLTIQCQVDSQVTMMFWYRQQPGQSLTLIATANQGSEATYESGFVIDKFPISRPNLTFSTLTVSNMSPEDSSIYLCSVETPGNYGYTFGSGTRLTVV.

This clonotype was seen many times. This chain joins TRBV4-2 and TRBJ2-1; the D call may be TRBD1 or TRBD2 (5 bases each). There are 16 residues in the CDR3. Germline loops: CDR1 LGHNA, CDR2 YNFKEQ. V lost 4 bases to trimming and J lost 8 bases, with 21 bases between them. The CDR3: CASSPLTGTTWDEQFF. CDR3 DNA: TGTGCCAGCAGCCCCCTAACGGGGACCACCTGGGATGAGCAGTTCTTC.

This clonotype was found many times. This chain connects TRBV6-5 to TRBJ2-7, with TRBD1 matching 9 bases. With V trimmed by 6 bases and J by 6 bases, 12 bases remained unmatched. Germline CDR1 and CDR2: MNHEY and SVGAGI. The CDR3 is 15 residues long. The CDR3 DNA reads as TGTGCCAGCAGCACCCCGGGACAGGGCCGTCTCGAGCAGTACTTC. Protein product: CASSTPGQGRLEQYF.

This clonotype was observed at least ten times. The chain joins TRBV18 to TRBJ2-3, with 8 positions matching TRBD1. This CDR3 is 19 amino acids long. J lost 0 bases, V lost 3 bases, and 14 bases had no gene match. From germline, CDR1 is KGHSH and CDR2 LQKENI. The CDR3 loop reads CASSPQTGAQWPSTDTQYF. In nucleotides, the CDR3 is TGTGCCAGCTCACCCCAGACAGGGGCGCAGTGGCCTAGCACAGATACGCAGTATTTT.

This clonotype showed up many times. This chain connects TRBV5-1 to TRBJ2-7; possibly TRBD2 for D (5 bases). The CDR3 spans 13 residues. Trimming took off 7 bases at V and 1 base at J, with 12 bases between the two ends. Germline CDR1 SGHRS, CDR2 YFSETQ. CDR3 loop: CASGLTNSYEQYF. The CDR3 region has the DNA TGCGCCAGCGGACTTACAAATTCCTACGAGCAGTACTTC.

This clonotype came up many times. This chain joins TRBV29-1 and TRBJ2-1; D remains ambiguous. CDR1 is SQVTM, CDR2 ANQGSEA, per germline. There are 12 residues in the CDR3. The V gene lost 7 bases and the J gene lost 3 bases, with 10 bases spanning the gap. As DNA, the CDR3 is TGCAGCGGGGCTGACGTCTACAATGAGCAGTTCTTC. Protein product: CSGADVYNEQFF.

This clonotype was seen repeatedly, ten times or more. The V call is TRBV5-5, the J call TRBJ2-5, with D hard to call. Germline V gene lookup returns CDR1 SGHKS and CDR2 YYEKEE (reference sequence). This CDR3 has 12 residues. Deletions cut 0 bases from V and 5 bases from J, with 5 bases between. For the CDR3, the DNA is TGTGCCAGCAGCTTGGTCAAGGAGACCCAGTACTTC. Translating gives CASSLVKETQYF.